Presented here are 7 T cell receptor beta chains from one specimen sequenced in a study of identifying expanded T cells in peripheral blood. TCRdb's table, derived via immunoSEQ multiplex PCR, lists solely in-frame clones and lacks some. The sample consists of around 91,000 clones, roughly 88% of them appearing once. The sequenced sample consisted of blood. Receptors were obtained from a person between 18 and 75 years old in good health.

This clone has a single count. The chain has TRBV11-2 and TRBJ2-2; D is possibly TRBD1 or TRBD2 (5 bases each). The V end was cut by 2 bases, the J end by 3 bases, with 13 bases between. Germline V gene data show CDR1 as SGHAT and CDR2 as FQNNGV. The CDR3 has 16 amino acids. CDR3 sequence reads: CASSLYLGTYTGELFF. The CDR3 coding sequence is TGTGCCAGCAGCTTATATTTGGGGACCTACACCGGGGAGCTGTTTTTT. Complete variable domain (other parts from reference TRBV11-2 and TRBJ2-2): EAGVAQSPRYKIIEKRQSVAFWCNPISGHATLYWYQQILGQGPKLLIQFQNNGVVDDSQLPKDRFSAERLKGVDSTLKIQPAKLEDSAVYLCASSLYLGTYTGELFFGEGSRLTVL.

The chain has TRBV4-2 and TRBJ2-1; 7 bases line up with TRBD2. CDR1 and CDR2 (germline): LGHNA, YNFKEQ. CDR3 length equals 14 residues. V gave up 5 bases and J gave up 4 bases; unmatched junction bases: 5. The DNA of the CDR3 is TGTGCCAGCAGCTCCCCGGGAGGATACAATGAGCAGTTCTTC. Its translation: CASSSPGGYNEQFF.

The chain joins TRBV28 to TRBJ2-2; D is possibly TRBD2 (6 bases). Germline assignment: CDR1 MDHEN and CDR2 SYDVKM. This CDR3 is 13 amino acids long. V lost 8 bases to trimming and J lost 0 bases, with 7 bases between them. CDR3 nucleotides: TGTGCCAGCGGGAGGACGAACACCGGGGAGCTGTTTTTT. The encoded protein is CASGRTNTGELFF.

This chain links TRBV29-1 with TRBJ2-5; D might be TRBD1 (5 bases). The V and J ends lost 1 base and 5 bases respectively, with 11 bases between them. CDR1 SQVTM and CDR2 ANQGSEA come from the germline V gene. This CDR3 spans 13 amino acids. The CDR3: CSVEGRDEETQYF. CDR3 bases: TGCAGCGTTGAAGGCAGGGATGAGGAGACCCAGTACTTC.

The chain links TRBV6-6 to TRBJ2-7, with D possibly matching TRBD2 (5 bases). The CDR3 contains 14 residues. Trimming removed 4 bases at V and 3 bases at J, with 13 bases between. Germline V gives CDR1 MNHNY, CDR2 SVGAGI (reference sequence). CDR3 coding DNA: TGTGCCAGCAGTTCGGGTAGCGACCTCTACGAGCAGTACTTC. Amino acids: CASSSGSDLYEQYF.

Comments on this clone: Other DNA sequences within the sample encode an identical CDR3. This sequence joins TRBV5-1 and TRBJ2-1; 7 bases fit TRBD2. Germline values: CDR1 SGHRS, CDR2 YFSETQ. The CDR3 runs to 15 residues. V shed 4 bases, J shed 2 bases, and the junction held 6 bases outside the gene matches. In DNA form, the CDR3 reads TGCGCCAGCAGCCTATCCGGGACTACCTACAATGAGCAGTTCTTC. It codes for CASSLSGTTYNEQFF.

The CDR3 DNA is TGTGCCAGCAGTGATTCTAGCGATAACACAGATACGCAGTATTTT. Translation gives CASSDSSDNTDTQYF. The chain is built from TRBV25-1 and TRBJ2-3, with a possible D match to TRBD2 (6 bases). CDR1 is MGHDK and CDR2 is SYGVNS in the germline V gene. The length of the CDR3 is 15 residues. V shed 3 bases and J shed 2 bases, with 12 bases lying between them.